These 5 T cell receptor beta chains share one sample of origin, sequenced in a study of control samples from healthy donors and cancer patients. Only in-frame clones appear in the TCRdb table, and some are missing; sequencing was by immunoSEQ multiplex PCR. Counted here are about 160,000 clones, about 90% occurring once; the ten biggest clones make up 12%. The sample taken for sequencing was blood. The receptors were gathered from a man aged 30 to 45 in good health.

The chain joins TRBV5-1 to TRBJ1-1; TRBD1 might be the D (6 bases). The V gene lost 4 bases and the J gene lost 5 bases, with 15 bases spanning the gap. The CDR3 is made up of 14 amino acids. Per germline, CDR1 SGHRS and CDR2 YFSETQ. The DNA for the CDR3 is TGCGCCAGCAGCCTAAGAGGGGGTTCTACTGAAGCTTTCTTT. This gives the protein CASSLRGGSTEAFF.

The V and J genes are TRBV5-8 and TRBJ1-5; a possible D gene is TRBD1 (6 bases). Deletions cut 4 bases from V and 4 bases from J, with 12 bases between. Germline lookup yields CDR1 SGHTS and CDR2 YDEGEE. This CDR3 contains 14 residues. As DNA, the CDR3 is TGTGCCAGCAGCCCGGGGACATCAAATCAGCCCCAGCATTTT. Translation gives CASSPGTSNQPQHF.

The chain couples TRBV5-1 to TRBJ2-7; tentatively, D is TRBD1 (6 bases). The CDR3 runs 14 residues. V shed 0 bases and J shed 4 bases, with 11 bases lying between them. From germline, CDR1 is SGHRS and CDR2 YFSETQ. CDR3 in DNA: TGCGCCAGCAGCTTGGGACAGGCCTTTTACGAGCAGTACTTC. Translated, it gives CASSLGQAFYEQYF.

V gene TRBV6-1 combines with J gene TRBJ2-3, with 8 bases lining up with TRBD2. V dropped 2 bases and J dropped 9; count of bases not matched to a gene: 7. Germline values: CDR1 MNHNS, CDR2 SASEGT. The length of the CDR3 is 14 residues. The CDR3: CASSERGGLGTQYF. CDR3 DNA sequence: TGTGCCAGCAGTGAACGGGGGGGACTGGGGACGCAGTATTTT.

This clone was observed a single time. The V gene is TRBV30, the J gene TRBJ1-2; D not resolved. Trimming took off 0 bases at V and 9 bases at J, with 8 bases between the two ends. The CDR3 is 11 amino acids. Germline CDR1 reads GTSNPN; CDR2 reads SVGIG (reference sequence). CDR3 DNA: TGTGCCTGGAGTGTACTAAGCAGCTACACCTTC. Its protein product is CAWSVLSSYTF. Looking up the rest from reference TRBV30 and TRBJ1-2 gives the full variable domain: SQTIHQWPATLVQPVGSPLSLECTVEGTSNPNLYWYRQAAGRGLQLLFYSVGIGQISSEVPQNLSASRPQDRQFILSSKKLLLSDSGFYLCAWSVLSSYTFGSGTRLTVV.